This TCR beta chain was captured in a study of CD8+CD57+ T cells in acquired aplastic anemia. Study as a whole: The sorted CD4+ and CD8+ cells yielded an average around 3.2 ug of DNA. Whole-study results and caveats: Controls did not differ significantly from patients in CD8+ Simpson's diversity. A set of more than 25 CD8+ CDR3 sequences was shared between patients and controls, and these sequences appeared highly expressed in patients.

For this clonotype: Its target is unknown.

The sequenced patients had an expansion of CD8+CD57+ cells seen by flow cytometry. Investigators profiled TCR beta VDJ and CDR3 from genomic DNA template. TCRdb processed the reads anew with MiXCR; each CDR3 protein has one entry. Of fewer than 200,000 distinct CDR3 sequences listed, 70% to 75% are singletons. This CDR3 is 12 amino acids long. V lost 7 bases and J lost 4, with 13 bases in between. Germline V gene data show CDR1 as DFQATT and CDR2 as SNEGSKA (reference sequence). Sequencing was performed on sorted CD4+, CD8+, or CD8+CD57+ T cells (not recorded which) from PBMCs. V and J are TRBV20-1 and TRBJ1-2; D perhaps matches TRBD1 (5 bases). The sequence derives from a human donor with aplastic anemia. CDR3 in amino acids: CSVGRPSYGYTF. The CDR3 DNA sequence: TGCAGTGTGGGGCGTCCCTCCTATGGCTACACCTTC.